One and the same sample provided the 11 T cell receptor beta chains below, sequenced in a study of blood T cell repertoires in COVID-19. Clones were read by immunoSEQ multiplex PCR, and TCRdb kept only the in-frame ones, dropping some. Counted here are about 180,000 clones, 86% occurring once; the ten biggest clones make up roughly 8.7%. Sequenced: peripheral blood. These receptors all come from a man aged 45-60 years with active or convalescent COVID-19.

This clone was seen just once. The chain links TRBV6-5 to TRBJ1-1, with D possibly being TRBD1 (5 bases). Trimming shortened V by 2 bases and J by 14 bases, and 12 bases separated the two germline ends. The CDR3 consists of 11 residues. Germline lookup yields CDR1 MNHEY and CDR2 SVGAGI. The CDR3 region is CASSYTGLVFF. The CDR3 DNA is TGTGCCAGCAGTTACACGGGACTGGTGTTCTTT.

This rearrangement joins TRBV28 to TRBJ2-7, with 7 bases lining up with TRBD1. The ends lost 5 bases at V and 3 bases at J; junction bases unmatched: 13. The length of the CDR3 is 16 residues. Per the germline V gene, CDR1 is MDHEN and CDR2 is SYDVKM. The CDR3 nucleotides read TGTGCCAGCAGTCCGGGACAGACGCCCCCCCTCTACGAGCAGTACTTC. As protein: CASSPGQTPPLYEQYF.

J is TRBJ1-6 and V is TRBV12-3 or TRBV12-4; D not certain. There are 13 residues in the CDR3. Trimming took 6 bases from V and 7 from J, leaving 10 bases between them. CDR3 region: CASRLEPNSPLHF. The CDR3 DNA reads TGTGCCAGCAGACTTGAGCCCAATTCACCCCTCCACTTT.

The chain couples TRBV7-9 to TRBJ2-7; 9 nucleotides align to TRBD2. From germline, CDR1 is SEHNR and CDR2 FQNEAQ (reference sequence). The CDR3 loop spans 15 amino acids. With V trimmed by 1 base and J by 6 bases, 7 bases remained unmatched. CDR3 DNA: TGTGCCAGCAGCTTAGGGGCGGGAGGGGGAGGCGAGCAGTACTTC. Its translation is CASSLGAGGGGEQYF.

The chain links TRBV6-4 to TRBJ2-1, with D maybe TRBD2 (6 bases). The CDR3 length is 14 residues. In germline, CDR1 is MRHNA, CDR2 SNTAGT. V was trimmed by 6 bases and J by 5 bases, leaving 14 bases between them. Here the CDR3 reads CASRLSGTNNEQFF. DNA of the CDR3: TGTGCCAGCAGACTTAGCGGAACAAACAATGAGCAGTTCTTC.

The gene calls are TRBV11-1 and TRBJ2-1; TRBD2 matches at 7 bases. V was pared by 2 bases and J by 11 bases, with 3 bases of the junction left unmatched. The CDR3 has 12 residues. The germline CDR1 and CDR2 sequences are SGHAT and FQDESV (reference sequence). The CDR3 DNA reads as TGTGCCAGCAGCTTAAGGGACTACCAGCAGTTCTTC. This encodes CASSLRDYQQFF.

The gene calls are TRBV7-7 and TRBJ2-3; tentatively, D is TRBD2 (5 bases). V shed 1 base and J shed 4 bases, with 12 bases lying between them. Per the germline V gene, CDR1 is SSHAT and CDR2 is FNYEAQ (reference sequence). CDR3 length: 15 residues. Here the CDR3 reads CASSLGAGGSDTQYF. Here the CDR3 DNA reads TGTGCCAGCAGCTTAGGTGCAGGAGGCTCAGATACGCAGTATTTT.

CDR3 coding DNA: TGTGCCAGCAGCGGGGCAGCGGGAGATTGGAATGAGCAGTTCTTC. Amino acid sequence: CASSGAAGDWNEQFF. The gene calls are TRBV5-4 and TRBJ2-1, with 8 bases matching TRBD2. CDR3 length: 15 residues. J lost 7 bases, V lost 4 bases, and 10 bases had no gene match. Per the germline V gene, CDR1 is SGHNT and CDR2 is YYREEE (reference sequence). Combining the CDR3 with reference TRBV5-4 and TRBJ2-1 gives the whole variable domain ETGVTQSPTHLIKTRGQQVTLRCSSQSGHNTVSWYQQALGQGPQFIFQYYREEENGRGNFPPRFSGLQFPNYSSELNVNALELDDSALYLCASSGAAGDWNEQFFGPGTRLTVL.

This chain joins TRBV6-6 and TRBJ2-2; no firm D call. Trimming shortened V by 5 bases and J by 2 bases, and 3 bases separated the two germline ends. Germline values: CDR1 MNHNY, CDR2 SVGAGI (reference sequence). This CDR3 contains 12 residues. CDR3 nucleotide sequence: TGTGCCAGCAGTACTAACACCGGGGAGCTGTTTTTT. This gives the protein CASSTNTGELFF.

This clone was recorded a few times. The chain recombines TRBV6-5 with TRBJ1-2; TRBD1 might be the D (6 bases). V lost 6 bases and J 8 bases, leaving 16 bases between the germline ends. The CDR3 contains 13 residues. Germline lookup yields CDR1 MNHEY and CDR2 SVGAGI. This CDR3 reads CASRSTGRGGYTF. The DNA for the CDR3 is TGTGCCAGCAGAAGTACAGGGAGAGGAGGCTACACCTTC.

This clone was seen a single time. The V gene is TRBV5-1, the J gene TRBJ1-6, with 7 positions matching TRBD1. The ends lost 4 bases at V and 7 bases at J; junction bases unmatched: 8. The CDR3 has 15 amino acids. From germline, CDR1 is SGHRS and CDR2 YFSETQ. This chain's CDR3 is CASSVQTGQNSPLHF. The CDR3 nucleotides read TGCGCCAGCAGCGTTCAGACAGGGCAAAATTCACCCCTCCACTTT.